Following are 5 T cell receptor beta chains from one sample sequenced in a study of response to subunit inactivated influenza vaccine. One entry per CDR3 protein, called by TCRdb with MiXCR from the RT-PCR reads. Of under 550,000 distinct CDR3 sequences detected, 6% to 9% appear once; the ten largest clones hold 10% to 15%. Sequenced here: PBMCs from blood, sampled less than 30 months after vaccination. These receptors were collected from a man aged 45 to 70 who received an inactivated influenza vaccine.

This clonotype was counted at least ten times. The CDR3 protein is CSVSRTGQPNEKLFF. The CDR3 DNA reads TGCAGCGTTAGTCGTACGGGACAGCCTAATGAAAAACTGTTTTTT. The chain is built from TRBV29-1 and TRBJ1-4; 7 positions match TRBD1. Germline V gives CDR1 SQVTM, CDR2 ANQGSEA. This CDR3 is built from 15 residues. The V segment lost 5 bases and the J segment 3 bases; nucleotides outside the gene matches: 9.

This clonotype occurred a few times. CDR3 nucleotide sequence: TGTGCCAGCAGCCAGCCGGGAGCCCGCACAGATACGCAGTATTTT. It translates to CASSQPGARTDTQYF. The rearrangement uses TRBV7-2 and TRBJ2-3, with a weak D call TRBD2 (6 bases). Germline CDR1 SGHTA, CDR2 FQGNSA. The length of the CDR3 is 15 residues. Trimming took 5 bases from V and 1 from J, leaving 13 bases between them.

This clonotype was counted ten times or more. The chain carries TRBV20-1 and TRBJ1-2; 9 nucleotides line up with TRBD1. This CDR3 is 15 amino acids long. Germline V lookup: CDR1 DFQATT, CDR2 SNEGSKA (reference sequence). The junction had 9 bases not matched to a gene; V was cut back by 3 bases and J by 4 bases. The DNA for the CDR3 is TGCAGTGCTAGCTCCCGGGGACAGGGATTCTATGGCTACACCTTC. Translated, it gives CSASSRGQGFYGYTF.

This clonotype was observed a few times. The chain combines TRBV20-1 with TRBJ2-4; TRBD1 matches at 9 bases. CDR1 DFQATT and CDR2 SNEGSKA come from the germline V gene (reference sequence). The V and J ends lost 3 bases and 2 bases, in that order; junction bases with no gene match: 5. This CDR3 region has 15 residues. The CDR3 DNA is TGCAGTGCTAGCTCGGGACAGGGTCCCAAAAACATTCAGTACTTC. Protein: CSASSGQGPKNIQYF.

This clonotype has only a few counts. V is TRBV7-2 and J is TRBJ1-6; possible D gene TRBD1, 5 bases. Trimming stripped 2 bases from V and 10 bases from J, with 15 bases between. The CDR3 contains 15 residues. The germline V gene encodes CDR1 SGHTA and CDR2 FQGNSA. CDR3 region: CASSLRGMNWSPLHF. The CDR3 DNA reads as TGTGCCAGCAGCTTAAGGGGCATGAACTGGTCACCCCTCCACTTT.